What follows describes a single TCR beta chain. Its target is not known. Each CDR3 protein gets one entry after TCRdb re-called the 5' RACE reads with MiXCR. This table holds 200,000 to 250,000 distinct CDR3 sequences, about 26% found once. The entry originates in a study of CD8 T cells in ankylosing spondylitis. CDR3 length: 15 residues. Trimming cost V 4 bases and J 7 bases, with 14 bases left between them. The V gene's germline CDR1 is SGHTA and CDR2 FQGNSA. Study outcomes and limitations: Within matched ankylosing spondylitis synovial fluid, disease-linked clones were reportedly significantly enriched.

The chain joins TRBV7-2 to TRBJ1-6, with D perhaps TRBD1 (5 bases). Sequencing was performed on blood, either unsorted or a sorted T cell fraction (not recorded which). The receptor was derived from a male donor with ankylosing spondylitis or in good health (not recorded which). CDR3 nucleotide sequence: TGTGCCAGCAGCTCCCCCTCAGGGCTCAATTCACCCCTCCACTTT. Translated: CASSSPSGLNSPLHF.